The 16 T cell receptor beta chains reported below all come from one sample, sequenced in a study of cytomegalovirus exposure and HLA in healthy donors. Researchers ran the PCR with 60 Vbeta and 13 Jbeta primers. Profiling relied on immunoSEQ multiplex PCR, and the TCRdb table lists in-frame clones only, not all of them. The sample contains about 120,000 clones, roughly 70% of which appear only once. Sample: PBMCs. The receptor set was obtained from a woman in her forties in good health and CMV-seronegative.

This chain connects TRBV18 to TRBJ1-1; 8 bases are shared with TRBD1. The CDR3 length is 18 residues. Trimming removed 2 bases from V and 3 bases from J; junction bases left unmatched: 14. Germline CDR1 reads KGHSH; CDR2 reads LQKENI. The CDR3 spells CASSPFPQGAGWDTEAFF. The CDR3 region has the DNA TGTGCCAGCTCACCATTTCCCCAGGGGGCAGGGTGGGACACTGAAGCTTTCTTT.

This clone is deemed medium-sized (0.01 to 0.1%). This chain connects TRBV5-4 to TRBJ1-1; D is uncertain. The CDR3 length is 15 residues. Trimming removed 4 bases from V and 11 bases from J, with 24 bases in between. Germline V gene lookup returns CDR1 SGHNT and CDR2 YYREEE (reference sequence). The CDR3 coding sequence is TGTGCCAGCAGCGGACGGGGTGGGCAGGCCCCGGGGGCTTTCTTT. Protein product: CASSGRGGQAPGAFF.

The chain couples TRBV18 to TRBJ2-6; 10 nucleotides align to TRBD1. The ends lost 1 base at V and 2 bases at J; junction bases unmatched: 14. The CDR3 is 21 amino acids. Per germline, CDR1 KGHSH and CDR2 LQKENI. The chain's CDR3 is CASSPQSLSGQGSAGANVLTF. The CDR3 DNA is TGTGCCAGCTCACCACAGTCTCTTTCGGGACAGGGGTCCGCTGGGGCCAACGTCCTGACTTTC.

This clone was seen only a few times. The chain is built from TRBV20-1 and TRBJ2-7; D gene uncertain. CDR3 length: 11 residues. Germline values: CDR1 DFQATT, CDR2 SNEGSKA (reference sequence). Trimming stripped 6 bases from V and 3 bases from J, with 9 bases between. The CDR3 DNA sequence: TGCAGTGCGTCTAAGCACTACGAGCAGTACTTC. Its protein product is CSASKHYEQYF.

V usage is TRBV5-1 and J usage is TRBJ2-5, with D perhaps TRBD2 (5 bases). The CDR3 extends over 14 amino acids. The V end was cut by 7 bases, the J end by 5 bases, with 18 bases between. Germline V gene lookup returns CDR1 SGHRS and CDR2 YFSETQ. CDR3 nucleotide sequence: TGCGCCAGCGGTCTCCCCGGGGTTTGGGAGACCCAGTACTTC. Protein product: CASGLPGVWETQYF.

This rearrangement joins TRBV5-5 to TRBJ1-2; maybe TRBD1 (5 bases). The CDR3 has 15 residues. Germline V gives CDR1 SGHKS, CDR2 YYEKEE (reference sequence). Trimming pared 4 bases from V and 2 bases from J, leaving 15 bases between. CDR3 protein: CASSQVRGVNYGYTF. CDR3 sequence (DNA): TGTGCCAGCAGCCAAGTGCGGGGGGTGAACTATGGCTACACCTTC.

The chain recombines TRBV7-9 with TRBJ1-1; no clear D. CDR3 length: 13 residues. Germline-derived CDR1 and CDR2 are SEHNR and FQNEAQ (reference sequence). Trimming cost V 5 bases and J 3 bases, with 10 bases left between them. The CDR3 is CASSLPQDTEAFF. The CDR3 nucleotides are TGTGCCAGCAGCCTCCCCCAGGACACTGAAGCTTTCTTT.

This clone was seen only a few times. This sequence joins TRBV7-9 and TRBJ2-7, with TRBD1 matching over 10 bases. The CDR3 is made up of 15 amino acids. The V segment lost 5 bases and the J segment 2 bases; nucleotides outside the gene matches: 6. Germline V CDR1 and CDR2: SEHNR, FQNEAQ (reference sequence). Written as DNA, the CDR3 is TGTGCCAGCAGCGCCTTTGGACAGGGGGCCTACGAGCAGTACTTC. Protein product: CASSAFGQGAYEQYF. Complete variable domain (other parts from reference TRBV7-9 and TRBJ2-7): DTGVSQNPRHKITKRGQNVTFRCDPISEHNRLYWYRQTLGQGPEFLTYFQNEAQLEKSRLLSDRFSAERPKGSFSTLEIQRTEQGDSAMYLCASSAFGQGAYEQYFGPGTRLTVT.

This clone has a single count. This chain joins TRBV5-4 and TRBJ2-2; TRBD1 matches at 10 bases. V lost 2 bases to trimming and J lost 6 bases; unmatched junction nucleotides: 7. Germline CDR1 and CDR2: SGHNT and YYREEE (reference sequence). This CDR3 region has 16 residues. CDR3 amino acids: CASSLGTGVPSGELFF. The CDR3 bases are TGTGCCAGCAGCTTAGGGACAGGGGTTCCCTCCGGGGAGCTGTTTTTT.

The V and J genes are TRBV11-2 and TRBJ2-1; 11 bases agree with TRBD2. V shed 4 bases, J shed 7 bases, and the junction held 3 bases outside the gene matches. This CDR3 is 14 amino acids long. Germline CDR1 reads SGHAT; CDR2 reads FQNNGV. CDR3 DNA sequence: TGTGCCAGCAGCTCTACTAGCGGGAGAAATGAGCAGTTCTTC. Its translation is CASSSTSGRNEQFF.

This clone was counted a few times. The CDR3 loop reads CASSFRGSTAGNTIYF. The DNA for the CDR3 is TGTGCCAGCAGCTTCCGGGGAAGCACTGCTGGAAACACCATATATTTT. The chain is built from TRBV5-6 and TRBJ1-3; D unresolved. The CDR3 sequence is 16 residues long. Germline V gene data show CDR1 as SGHDT and CDR2 as YYEEEE. Deletions cut 2 bases from V and 2 bases from J, with 14 bases between.

The chain's CDR3 is CASSPGQGRNEQYF. The CDR3, as DNA: TGTGCCAGCAGCCCGGGACAGGGGAGGAACGAGCAGTACTTC. This sequence joins TRBV7-2 and TRBJ2-5, with 10 bases identical to TRBD1. The end of the DNA aligns better with TRBJ2-7, so the J call may be wrong. Germline loops: CDR1 SGHTA, CDR2 FQGNSA. This CDR3 region has 14 residues.

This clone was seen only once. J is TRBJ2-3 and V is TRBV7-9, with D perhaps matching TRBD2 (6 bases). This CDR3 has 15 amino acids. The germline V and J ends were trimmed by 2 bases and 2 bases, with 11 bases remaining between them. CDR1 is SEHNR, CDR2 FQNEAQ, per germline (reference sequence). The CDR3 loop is CASSLPGVSTDTQYF. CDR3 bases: TGTGCCAGCAGCTTACCGGGGGTATCCACAGATACGCAGTATTTT.

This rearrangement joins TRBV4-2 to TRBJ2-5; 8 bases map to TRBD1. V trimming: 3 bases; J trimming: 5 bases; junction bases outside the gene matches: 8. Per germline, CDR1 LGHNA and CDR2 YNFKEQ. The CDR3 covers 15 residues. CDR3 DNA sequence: TGTGCCAGCAGCCAGGCAGGGGGCGAGGAGGAGACCCAGTACTTC. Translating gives CASSQAGGEEETQYF.

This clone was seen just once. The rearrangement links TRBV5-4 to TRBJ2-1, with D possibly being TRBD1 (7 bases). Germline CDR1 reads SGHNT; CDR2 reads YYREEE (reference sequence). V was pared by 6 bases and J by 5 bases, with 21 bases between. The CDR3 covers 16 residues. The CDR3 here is CASTQGGRQGNNEQFF. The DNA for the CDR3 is TGTGCCAGCACCCAAGGGGGGAGACAGGGAAACAATGAGCAGTTCTTC.

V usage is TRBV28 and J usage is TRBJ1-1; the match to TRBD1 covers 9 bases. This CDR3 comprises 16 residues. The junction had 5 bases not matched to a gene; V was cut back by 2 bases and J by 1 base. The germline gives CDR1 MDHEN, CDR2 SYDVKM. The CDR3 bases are TGTGCCAGCAGTTTACTCTTGGGACAGGGGAACACTGAAGCTTTCTTT. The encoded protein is CASSLLLGQGNTEAFF.